This T cell receptor (beta chain) was documented in a study of memory CD4+ T cells and cytomegalovirus serostatus. Study at large: Healthy Belgian adult donors included roughly ten CMV-positive and 20 to 30 CMV-negative people. The study, taken as a whole, reports: 67 of 164 known CMV-associated TCRbeta sequences appeared in CD4+ memory.

Single viable CD3+CD4+CD8-CD45RO+ cells were sorted as the memory CD4+ T cells. CMV serostatus came from serum IgG against pp150, pp28, p38, p52. V was clipped by 3 bases and J by 5 bases; unmatched bases: 3. Germline CDR1 SNHLY, CDR2 FYNNEI. The CDR3 spans 13 residues. A remark on this clone: Its matching antigen is unknown.

In the source study's methods: After removing out-of-frame reads, 2,204,828 distinct TCRbeta sequences remained. Clones were read by immunoSEQ multiplex PCR, and TCRdb kept only the in-frame ones, dropping some. V and J calls and clone size are given by that table; D and trimming were obtained from the DNA. The table lists around 53,000 clones, 80% of them singletons, with around 1.5% in the top ten. Material: memory CD4+ T cells from blood. The genes are TRBV2 and TRBJ1-1; 7 bases line up with TRBD1. The receptor was derived from an adult in good health and CMV-seropositive. CDR3 coding DNA: TGTGCCAGCAGTGATCAGGGGGGGACTGAAGCTTTCTTT. Translating gives CASSDQGGTEAFF.